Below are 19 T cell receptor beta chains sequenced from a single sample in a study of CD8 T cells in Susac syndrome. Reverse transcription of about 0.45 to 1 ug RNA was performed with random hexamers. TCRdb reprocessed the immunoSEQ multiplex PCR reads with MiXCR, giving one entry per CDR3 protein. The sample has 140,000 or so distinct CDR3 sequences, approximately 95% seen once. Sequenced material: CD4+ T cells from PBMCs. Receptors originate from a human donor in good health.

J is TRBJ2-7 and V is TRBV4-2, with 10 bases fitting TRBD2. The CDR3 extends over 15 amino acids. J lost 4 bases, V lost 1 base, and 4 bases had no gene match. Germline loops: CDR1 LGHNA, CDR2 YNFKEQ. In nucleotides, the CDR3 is TGTGCCAGCAGCCAAGCTAGCGGGAGTCAGTACGAGCAGTACTTC. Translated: CASSQASGSQYEQYF.

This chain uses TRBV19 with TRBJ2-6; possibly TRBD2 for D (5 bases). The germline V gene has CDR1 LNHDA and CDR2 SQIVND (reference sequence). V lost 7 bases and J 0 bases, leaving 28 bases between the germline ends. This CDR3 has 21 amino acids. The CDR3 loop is CASTPRGTVQGYHSGANVLTF. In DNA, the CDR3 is TGTGCCAGTACCCCCCGGGGAACGGTTCAAGGCTACCACTCTGGGGCCAACGTCCTGACTTTC. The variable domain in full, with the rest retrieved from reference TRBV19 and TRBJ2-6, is DGGITQSPKYLFRKEGQNVTLSCEQNLNHDAMYWYRQDPGQGLRLIYYSQIVNDFQKGDIAEGYSVSREKKESFPLTVTSAQKNPTAFYLCASTPRGTVQGYHSGANVLTFGAGSRLTVL.

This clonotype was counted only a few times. CDR3 amino acids: CASSLAGSGNTIYF. The DNA for the CDR3 is TGTGCCAGCAGTTTGGCCGGCTCTGGAAACACCATATATTTT. The gene calls are TRBV28 and TRBJ1-3; D gene unclear. V shed 3 bases and J shed 0 bases, with 6 bases lying between them. This CDR3 has 14 residues. Germline CDR1 and CDR2: MDHEN and SYDVKM. Together with reference TRBV28 and TRBJ1-3, the CDR3 gives the full variable domain: DVKVTQSSRYLVKRTGEKVFLECVQDMDHENMFWYRQDPGLGLRLIYFSYDVKMKEKGDIPEGYSVSREKKERFSLILESASTNQTSMYLCASSLAGSGNTIYFGEGSWLTVV.

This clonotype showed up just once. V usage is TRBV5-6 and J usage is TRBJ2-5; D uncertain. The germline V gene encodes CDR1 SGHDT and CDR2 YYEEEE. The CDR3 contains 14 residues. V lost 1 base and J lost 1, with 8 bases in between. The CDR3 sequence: CASSLLVLQETQYF. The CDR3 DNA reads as TGTGCCAGCAGCTTGTTGGTACTCCAAGAGACCCAGTACTTC.

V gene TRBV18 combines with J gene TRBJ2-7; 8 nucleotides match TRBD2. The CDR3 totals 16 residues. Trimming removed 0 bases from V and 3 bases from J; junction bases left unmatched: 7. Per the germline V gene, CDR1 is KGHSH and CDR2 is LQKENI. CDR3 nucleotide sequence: TGTGCCAGCTCACCACCGAGGAGCGGGAGTATCTACGAGCAGTACTTC. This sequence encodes CASSPPRSGSIYEQYF.

The CDR3, as DNA: TGTGCCAGCAGCCCCGCTAGCTCTAGCACAGATACGCAGTATTTT. Its translation: CASSPASSSTDTQYF. The chain joins TRBV7-3 to TRBJ2-3; possibly TRBD2 for D (5 bases). CDR3 length: 15 residues. The germline V gene has CDR1 SGHTA and CDR2 FQGTGA. V shed 5 bases and J shed 0 bases, with 12 bases lying between them.

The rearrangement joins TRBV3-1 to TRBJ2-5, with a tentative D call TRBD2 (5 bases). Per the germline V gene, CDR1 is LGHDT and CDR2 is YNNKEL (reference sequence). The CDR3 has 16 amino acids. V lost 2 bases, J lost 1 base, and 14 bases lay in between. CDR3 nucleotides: TGTGCCAGCAGCCAAATATCTAGAGGGATCCAAGAGACCCAGTACTTC. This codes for CASSQISRGIQETQYF.

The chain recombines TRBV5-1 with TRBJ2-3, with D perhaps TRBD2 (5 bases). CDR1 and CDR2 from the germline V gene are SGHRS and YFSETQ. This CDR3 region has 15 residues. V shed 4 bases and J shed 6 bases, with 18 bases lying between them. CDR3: CASSPLRADQDTQYF. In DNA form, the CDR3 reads TGCGCCAGCAGCCCTCTGAGGGCGGACCAGGATACGCAGTATTTT.

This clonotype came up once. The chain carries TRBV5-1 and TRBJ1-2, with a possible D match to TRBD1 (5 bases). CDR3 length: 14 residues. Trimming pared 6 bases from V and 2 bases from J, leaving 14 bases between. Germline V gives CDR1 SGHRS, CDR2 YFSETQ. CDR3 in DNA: TGCGCCAGCAACCGACAGCCGGACAACTATGGCTACACCTTC. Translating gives CASNRQPDNYGYTF.

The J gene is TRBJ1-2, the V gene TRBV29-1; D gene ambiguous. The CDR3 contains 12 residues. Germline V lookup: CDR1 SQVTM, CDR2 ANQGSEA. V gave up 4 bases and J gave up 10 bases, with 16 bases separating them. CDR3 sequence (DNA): TGCAGCGTTGCATTTACAGATCTGGACTACACCTTC. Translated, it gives CSVAFTDLDYTF.

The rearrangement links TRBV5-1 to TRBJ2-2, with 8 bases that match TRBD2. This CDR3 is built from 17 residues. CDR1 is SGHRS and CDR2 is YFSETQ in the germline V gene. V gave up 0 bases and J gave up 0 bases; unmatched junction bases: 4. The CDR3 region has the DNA TGCGCCAGCAGCTTGGAGGGTAGCGGGACGAACACCGGGGAGCTGTTTTTT. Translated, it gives CASSLEGSGTNTGELFF.

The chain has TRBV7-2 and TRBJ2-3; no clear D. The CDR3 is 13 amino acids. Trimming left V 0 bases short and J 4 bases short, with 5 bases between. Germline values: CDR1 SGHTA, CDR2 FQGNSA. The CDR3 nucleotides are TGTGCCAGCAGCTTAGCTAGAGCAGATACGCAGTATTTT. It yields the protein CASSLARADTQYF.

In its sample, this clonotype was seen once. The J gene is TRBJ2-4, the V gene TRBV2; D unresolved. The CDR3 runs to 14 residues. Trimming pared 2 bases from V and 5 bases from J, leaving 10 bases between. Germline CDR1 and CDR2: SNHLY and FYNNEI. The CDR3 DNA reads TGTGCCAGCAGTGAATTGGCAGACCAAAACATTCAGTACTTC. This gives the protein CASSELADQNIQYF.

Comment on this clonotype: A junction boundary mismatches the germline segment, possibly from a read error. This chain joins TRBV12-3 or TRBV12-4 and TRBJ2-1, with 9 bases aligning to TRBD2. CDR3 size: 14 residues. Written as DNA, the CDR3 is TGTGCCAGCAGTATAGCGGGAGAGAGCGATGAGCAGTTCTTC. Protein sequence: CASSIAGESDEQFF.

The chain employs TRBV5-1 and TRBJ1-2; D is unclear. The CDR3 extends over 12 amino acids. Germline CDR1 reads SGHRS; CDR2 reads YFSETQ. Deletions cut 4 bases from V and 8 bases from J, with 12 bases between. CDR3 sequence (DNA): TGCGCCAGCAGCCTCGACGAGATGGGCTACACCTTC. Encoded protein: CASSLDEMGYTF.

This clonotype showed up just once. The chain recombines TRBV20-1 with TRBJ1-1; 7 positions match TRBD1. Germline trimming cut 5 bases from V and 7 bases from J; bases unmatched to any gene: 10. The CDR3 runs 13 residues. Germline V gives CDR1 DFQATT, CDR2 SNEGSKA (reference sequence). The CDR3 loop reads CSALRQGLVEAFF. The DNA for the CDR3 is TGCAGTGCTTTAAGACAGGGTTTGGTTGAAGCTTTCTTT.

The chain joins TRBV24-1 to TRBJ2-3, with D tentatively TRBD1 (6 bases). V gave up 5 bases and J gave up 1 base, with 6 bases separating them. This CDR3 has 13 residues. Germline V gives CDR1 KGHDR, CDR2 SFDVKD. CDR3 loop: CATSGQGTDTQYF. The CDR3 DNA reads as TGTGCCACCAGTGGACAGGGCACAGATACGCAGTATTTT.

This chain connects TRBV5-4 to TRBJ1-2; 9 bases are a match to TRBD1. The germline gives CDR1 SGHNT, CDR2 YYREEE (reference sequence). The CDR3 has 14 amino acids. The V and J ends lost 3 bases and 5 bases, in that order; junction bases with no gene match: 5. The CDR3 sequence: CASSYRGRGYGYTF. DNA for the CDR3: TGTGCCAGCAGCTACAGGGGGCGCGGGTATGGCTACACCTTC.

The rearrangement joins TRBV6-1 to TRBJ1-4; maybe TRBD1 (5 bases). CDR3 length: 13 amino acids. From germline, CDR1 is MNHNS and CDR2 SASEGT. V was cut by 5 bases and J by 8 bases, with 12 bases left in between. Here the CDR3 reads CASSRQRDEKLFF. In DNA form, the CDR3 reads TGTGCCAGCAGTCGGCAGAGGGACGAAAAACTGTTTTTT.